This T cell receptor beta chain stems from a study of blood T cell repertoires in COVID-19. The overall study: The United States, Italy and Spain were the sources of the acute and convalescent COVID-19 samples.

The CDR3 extends over 16 amino acids. V shed 0 bases, J shed 4 bases, and the junction held 8 bases outside the gene matches. CDR1 and CDR2 (germline): WSHSY, SAAADI. Source study methods: Using reference gene primer amplification, nucleated cell counts were estimated. The method was immunoSEQ multiplex PCR; TCRdb's version includes in-frame clones alone and lacks a portion of them. V and J calls and clone size are those listed in that table; D and trimming were worked out from the DNA. This table holds fewer than 250,000 clones, 82% found once. V is TRBV10-2 and J is TRBJ2-5, with 7 bases matching TRBD2. Sequenced sample: peripheral blood. The source of this sequence is a woman at least 80 years old with acute or convalescent COVID-19. CDR3 protein: CASSESFMGGRETQYF. The CDR3 DNA follows: TGCGCCAGCAGTGAGTCATTTATGGGGGGGAGAGAGACCCAGTACTTC.